The 21 T cell receptor beta chains in this list originate from one sample, sequenced in a study of T cell responses to AZD1222 COVID-19 vaccine. Produced via immunoSEQ multiplex PCR; TCRdb's table is partial and in-frame only. The sample carries some 95,000 clones, about 89% recorded once. Sequencing was performed on peripheral blood, taken on day 0 of AZD1222 vaccination. The origin of the receptors is an adult in good health.

The chain links TRBV5-1 to TRBJ1-2, with D perhaps TRBD1 (5 bases). Germline-derived CDR1 and CDR2 are SGHRS and YFSETQ. The CDR3 has 16 amino acids. The ends were cut back, 0 bases at V and 0 bases at J, with 12 bases in the middle. CDR3 sequence (DNA): TGCGCCAGCAGCTTGGATGTAGGGACCGCTAACTATGGCTACACCTTC. This encodes CASSLDVGTANYGYTF.

The chain combines TRBV11-2 with TRBJ2-7; the D is unclear. The V end lost 8 bases, the J end lost 1 base, and 3 bases lay between the germline ends. The germline CDR1 and CDR2 sequences are SGHAT and FQNNGV. The CDR3 sequence is 10 residues long. In DNA form, the CDR3 reads TGTGCCAGCTCATCCTACGAGCAGTACTTC. Its translation: CASSSYEQYF.

The chain employs TRBV6-6 and TRBJ1-4, with unresolved D. The length of the CDR3 is 14 residues. The V end was cut by 2 bases, the J end by 8 bases, with 12 bases between. Germline values: CDR1 MNHNY, CDR2 SVGAGI (reference sequence). CDR3 in amino acids: CASSYGTMDEKLFF. The CDR3 region has the DNA TGTGCCAGCAGTTACGGTACAATGGACGAAAAACTGTTTTTT.

J is TRBJ1-2 and V is TRBV5-6, with 9 nucleotides matching TRBD1. CDR3 size: 15 residues. Looked up from germline, CDR1 is SGHDT and CDR2 is YYEEEE. V trimming: 2 bases; J trimming: 3 bases; junction bases outside the gene matches: 5. The CDR3 loop reads CASSLTGGLDYGYTF. The CDR3 DNA follows: TGTGCCAGCAGCTTAACAGGGGGCCTGGACTATGGCTACACCTTC.

The chain couples TRBV20-1 to TRBJ2-1, with D tentatively TRBD1 or TRBD2 (5 bases each). V lost 4 bases to trimming and J lost 7 bases, with 8 bases between them. Germline-derived CDR1 and CDR2 are DFQATT and SNEGSKA (reference sequence). The CDR3 has 11 amino acids. As DNA, the CDR3 is TGCAGTGCTACGGGGCTAAATGAGCAGTTCTTC. This gives the protein CSATGLNEQFF.

The chain carries TRBV5-1 and TRBJ1-2; tentative D call: TRBD1 (6 bases). V gave up 5 bases and J gave up 4 bases, with 18 bases separating them. The CDR3 is 15 residues long. CDR1 is SGHRS and CDR2 is YFSETQ in the germline V gene. CDR3 nucleotides: TGCGCCAGCAGTTACGACAGGTACTCCGCCTATGGCTACACCTTC. Translated: CASSYDRYSAYGYTF.

The chain links TRBV4-1 to TRBJ1-5; D might be TRBD1 (5 bases). V lost 3 bases to trimming and J lost 3 bases, with 15 bases between them. CDR1 and CDR2 (germline): MGHRA, YSYEKL. CDR3 length equals 16 residues. The CDR3 DNA is TGCGCCAGCAGCCATGACGATGACAGACTCAATCAGCCCCAGCATTTT. Translating gives CASSHDDDRLNQPQHF.

The chain couples TRBV7-6 to TRBJ2-2, with D hard to call. The length of the CDR3 is 15 residues. Trimming left V 5 bases short and J 3 bases short, with 13 bases between. Germline V gives CDR1 SGHVS, CDR2 FNYEAQ. DNA for the CDR3: TGTGCCAGCAGCCAAACGACCGCTCACACCGGGGAGCTGTTTTTT. Translated, it gives CASSQTTAHTGELFF.

The rearrangement joins TRBV3-1 (or the pseudogene TRBV3-2) to TRBJ2-1; 14 bases align to TRBD2. Germline CDR1 LGHDT, CDR2 YNNKEL (reference sequence). V shed 1 base, J shed 9 bases, and the junction held 5 bases outside the gene matches. This CDR3 region has 16 residues. CDR3 loop: CASSQGLAGGGTEQFF. Written as DNA, the CDR3 is TGTGCCAGCAGCCAAGGACTAGCGGGGGGGGGAACTGAGCAGTTCTTC.

J is TRBJ2-1 and V is TRBV7-2, with a tentative D call TRBD2 (6 bases). Germline lookup yields CDR1 SGHTA and CDR2 FQGNSA. This CDR3 contains 17 residues. V lost 2 bases and J lost 10, with 24 bases in between. CDR3 nucleotides: TGTGCCAGCAGCTTACGGCCGCCGGGACTCCTCCGTGGGGAGCAGTTCTTC. It yields the protein CASSLRPPGLLRGEQFF.

CDR3 in amino acids: CASSLVVAATYEQYF. CDR3 DNA: TGTGCCAGCAGCTTAGTGGTAGCGGCCACCTACGAGCAGTACTTC. This chain joins TRBV7-2 and TRBJ2-7; weak D call: TRBD2 (6 bases). V lost 1 base and J lost 2, with 12 bases in between. CDR3 length: 15 amino acids. CDR1 is SGHTA and CDR2 is FQGNSA in the germline V gene.

The gene calls are TRBV24-1 and TRBJ2-3; TRBD2 matches at 8 bases. J was trimmed by 8 bases and V by 10 bases; bases with no gene match: 7. There are 12 residues in the CDR3. Germline V CDR1 and CDR2: KGHDR, SFDVKD. Here the CDR3 DNA reads TGTGCCACAGGGTCCGGGGGGGCTACGCAGTATTTT. This encodes CATGSGGATQYF.

The CDR3 here is CASSPAPGTSGYNEQFF. DNA for the CDR3: TGCGCCAGCAGCCCTGCGCCAGGGACTAGCGGCTACAATGAGCAGTTCTTC. V usage is TRBV5-1 and J usage is TRBJ2-1; 11 bases fit TRBD2. The CDR3 is 17 residues long. With V trimmed by 4 bases and J by 3 bases, 9 bases remained unmatched. CDR1 and CDR2 (germline): SGHRS, YFSETQ.

The sample holds one count of this clone. J is TRBJ1-2 and V is TRBV28; D unclear. CDR3 length: 13 amino acids. Per germline, CDR1 MDHEN and CDR2 SYDVKM. The V end was cut by 5 bases, the J end by 3 bases, with 10 bases between. DNA of the CDR3: TGTGCCAGCAGTCTTCAACCTTACTATGGCTACACCTTC. It is translated as CASSLQPYYGYTF.

The rearrangement joins TRBV6-5 to TRBJ1-1; D is undetermined. Between the trimmed V and J ends, which lost 6 bases and 0 bases, there was a span of 8 bases. Looked up from germline, CDR1 is MNHEY and CDR2 is SVGAGI. This CDR3 contains 13 residues. Here the CDR3 reads CASRRRMNTEAFF. CDR3 nucleotides: TGTGCCAGCAGACGCAGGATGAACACTGAAGCTTTCTTT.

The chain employs TRBV6-4 and TRBJ2-1; D assignment may be TRBD1 or TRBD2 (5 bases each). The length of the CDR3 is 15 residues. Germline CDR1 is MRHNA and CDR2 is SNTAGT. The ends were cut back, 3 bases at V and 10 bases at J, with 19 bases in the middle. CDR3 in amino acids: CASSDRAVARDEQFF. CDR3 nucleotides: TGTGCCAGCAGTGATAGGGCAGTGGCCCGGGACGAGCAGTTCTTC.

The chain recombines TRBV24-1 with TRBJ1-2; no clear D gene. V lost 2 bases and J 6 bases, leaving 18 bases between the germline ends. Germline V gene lookup returns CDR1 KGHDR and CDR2 SFDVKD. The CDR3 is 16 residues long. The CDR3 spells CATSDSRQTLPHGYTF. The CDR3 DNA reads as TGTGCCACCAGTGATTCCAGACAAACCCTCCCACATGGCTACACCTTC.

This clone was recorded a few times. The V call is TRBV4-2, the J call TRBJ1-2, with D possibly matching TRBD1 (6 bases). The CDR3 totals 12 residues. CDR1 LGHNA and CDR2 YNFKEQ come from the germline V gene. Trimming shortened V by 1 base and J by 9 bases, and 9 bases separated the two germline ends. The CDR3 protein is CASSQGGLSYTF. The CDR3 DNA reads as TGTGCCAGCAGCCAAGGGGGGCTCAGCTACACCTTC.

This rearrangement joins TRBV6-5 to TRBJ1-2; TRBD1 aligns across 7 bases. CDR1 and CDR2 from the germline V gene are MNHEY and SVGAGI. This CDR3 is built from 14 residues. V lost 2 bases and J lost 5; bases outside the gene matches: 5. CDR3 amino acids: CASSYTQGQYGYTF. The CDR3 nucleotides read TGTGCCAGCAGTTACACCCAGGGACAGTATGGCTACACCTTC.

In its sample, this clone was seen once. This CDR3 is CASSHATGGSETQYF. CDR3 sequence (DNA): TGCGCCAGCAGCCATGCTACAGGGGGCTCAGAGACCCAGTACTTC. The rearrangement joins TRBV4-3 to TRBJ2-5; 9 nucleotides align to TRBD1. Germline CDR1 reads LGHNA; CDR2 reads YSLEER. The CDR3 consists of 15 residues. The V segment lost 3 bases and the J segment 4 bases; nucleotides outside the gene matches: 6.

This chain connects TRBV30 to TRBJ2-4; D might be TRBD1 or TRBD2, each matching 5 bases. Trimming cost V 5 bases and J 5 bases, with 10 bases left between them. This CDR3 has 12 amino acids. Germline V gene sequence: CDR1 GTSNPN, CDR2 SVGIG (reference sequence). CDR3 bases: TGTGCCTGGGATCAGGGACAAAACATTCAGTACTTC. Translated, it gives CAWDQGQNIQYF.